This T cell receptor beta chain was sequenced for a study of human T cells and chemical hapten exposure. Study in general: Diphenylcyclopropenone doses were given weekly to the scalps of patients across the approximately 24-week study. General study findings and limits: Because all patients had alopecia, their immune responses might differ from healthy ones.

Described time point: pre-sensitization, week 0. Regarding treatment: therapeutic diphenylcyclopropenone sensitization with weekly scalp DPC. In this sample, this clonotype turned up many times. Its antigen is not identified. TCRdb called the RACE reads again in MiXCR, with one record for every CDR3 protein. The profile shows 62,000 or so distinct CDR3 sequences, over 9.5% of them singletons. V was trimmed by 2 bases and J by 4 bases, leaving 5 bases between them. CDR3 length: 13 residues. CDR1 is MRHNA, CDR2 SNTAGT, per germline. Sequenced material: whole blood, taken in connection with sensitization to the hapten diphenylcyclopropenone (DPC). This TCR was sampled from a woman aged 50 to 60 with alopecia areata. Some clones in this sample may be carry-over from other donors' samples. This rearrangement joins TRBV6-4 to TRBJ2-2; no clear D gene. The CDR3 region is CASSDGATGELFF. CDR3 nucleotides: TGTGCCAGCAGTGACGGAGCCACCGGGGAGCTGTTTTTT.